The T cell receptor beta chain under discussion was sequenced for a study of blood T cell dynamics during melanoma immunotherapy (TCRdb year 2020). About the investigation overall: Patients had metastatic melanoma and received first-line pembrolizumab or nivolumab plus ipilimumab as standard of care in the United Kingdom. To find early correlates of response, the study profiled the peripheral T cell receptor repertoires of patients with metastatic melanoma both before and after one cycle of checkpoint inhibitor therapy. The training cohort was made up of consecutive patients, while a further independent group of patients from the same centre was pooled to form an external validation set. Overall results and qualifications from the work: The relatively small sample size was recognized as a factor that could limit how well the results generalize. The study could not determine whether the T cell clones driving repertoire changes were melanoma-specific or reflected general immune activation. A bifurcated reorganization of the PBMC repertoire at W3, with increased clonality or increased diversity, was observed in patients who later achieved disease control, unlike in progressors.

This specimen's time point label, interpreted: week 3, after first cycle of checkpoint inhibitor. Blood samples were collected before treatment (T0) and at week 3 (W3), after the first cycle of checkpoint blockade. Except for a couple of patients with rapid clinical progression, response was assessed 12 weeks after the first infusion by RECIST 1.1; disease control meant complete response, partial response or stable disease. Any patient who had received prior systemic cancer treatment, was on concomitant immunosuppressant therapy or had synchronous other active malignancies was excluded. TCR beta was sequenced in both bulk PBMC and plasma cell-free DNA in order to track circulating cells as well as T cell turnover. PBMC were isolated from blood with Lymphoprep and SepMate tubes, followed by red cell lysis. QIAamp DNA Blood Mini kits were used to extract DNA from PBMC and from sorted T cell subsets.

Concerning this clone itself: It lacks a known antigen. Within one base of it there is no much larger clone, and no base qualities were kept.

A fixed 350 ng of DNA was loaded for every bulk PBMC sample. Following the manufacturer instructions, the immunoSEQ TCRb Assay kit was used to amplify TCR beta CDR3 sequences from genomic DNA. The KAPA Library Quantification Kit for Illumina platforms was used to quantify pooled libraries by qPCR. Pooled libraries were sequenced on an Illumina NextSeq 500, clustered at roughly 0.6-1.2 pM. The authors' analysis ran thus. TCR data were analyzed with immunoSEQ ANALYZER and the R LymphoSeq package. A rearrangement efficiency score was calculated as productive divided by the sum of productive and non-productive CDR3 sequences. Within each patient, timepoints were compared pairwise for clonality, measured with the Gini coefficient, and for diversity, measured with the Renyi index at alpha=1. Clonal relatedness used an edit distance of 3, and repertoire similarity used the Bhattacharyya coefficient, both computed in LymphoSeq. To classify response, a linear discriminant analysis based on week-3 changes in clonality and diversity was built with the R MASS and caret packages. TCRdb mirrors the immuneACCESS table, restricted to in-frame sequences. Some clones are absent from its copies; in checked studies, under half trace to an unresolved V gene, and the reason for the others is unknown. V, J and clone size are taken as reported in that table, and D and trimming were inferred from the DNA itself. The sample yields approximately 7,800 clones; nearly 90% were counted once. The ten largest clones take up about 5.7% of the sample.

From the cysteine up to the phenylalanine, the CDR3 has a length of 14 residues. Only CDR3 DNA remains: 42 bases, in frame from the first base. V lost 0 bases and J lost 2 bases; the stretch between them is 6 bases long. CDR1 and CDR2 were assigned from the germline V gene as MNHEY and SVGAGI. Recombination joined TRBV6-5 with TRBJ2-3; the D gene identity is not certain. This sample comprised blood, obtained from a patient treated with checkpoint blockade. The sequence was obtained from a human donor with melanoma. The CDR3 loop reads CASSYSSSTDTQYF. Here is the DNA: TGTGCCAGCAGTTACTCCAGTTCCACAGATACGCAGTATTTT.